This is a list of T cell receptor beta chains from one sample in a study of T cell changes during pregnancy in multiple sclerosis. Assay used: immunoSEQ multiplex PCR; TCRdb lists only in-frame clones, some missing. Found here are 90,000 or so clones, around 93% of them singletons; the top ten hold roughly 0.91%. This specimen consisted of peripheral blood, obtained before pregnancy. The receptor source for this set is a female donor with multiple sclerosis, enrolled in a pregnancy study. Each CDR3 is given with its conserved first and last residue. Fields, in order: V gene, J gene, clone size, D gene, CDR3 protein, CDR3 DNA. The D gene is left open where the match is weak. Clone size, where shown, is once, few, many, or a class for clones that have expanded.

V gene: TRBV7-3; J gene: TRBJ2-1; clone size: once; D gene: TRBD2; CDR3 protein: CASSLHPGGPYNEQFF; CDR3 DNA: TGTGCCAGCAGCTTACATCCGGGAGGGCCTTACAATGAGCAGTTCTTC
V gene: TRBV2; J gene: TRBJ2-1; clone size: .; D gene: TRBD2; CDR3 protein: CASGLAGAQGEQFF; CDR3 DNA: TGTGCCAGCGGCCTAGCGGGGGCCCAAGGTGAGCAGTTCTTC
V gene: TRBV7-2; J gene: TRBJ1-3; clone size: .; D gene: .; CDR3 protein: CASSLRVSGNTIYF; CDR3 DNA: TGTGCCAGCAGCCTCAGGGTATCTGGAAACACCATATATTTT
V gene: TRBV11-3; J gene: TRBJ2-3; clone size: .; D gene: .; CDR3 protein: CASSFGDTDTQYF; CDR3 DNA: TGTGCCAGCAGCTTCGGGGACACAGATACGCAGTATTTT
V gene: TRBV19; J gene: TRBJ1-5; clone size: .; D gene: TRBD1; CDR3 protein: CASRLDRGQPQHF; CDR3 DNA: TGTGCCAGTAGACTGGACAGGGGTCAGCCCCAGCATTTT
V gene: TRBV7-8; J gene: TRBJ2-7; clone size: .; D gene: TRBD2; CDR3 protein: CASSPRTSSYEQYF; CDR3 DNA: TGTGCCAGCAGCCCCCGGACTAGCAGCTACGAGCAGTACTTC
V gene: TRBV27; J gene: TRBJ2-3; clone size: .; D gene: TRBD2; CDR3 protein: CASSLGDGRAGDTQYF; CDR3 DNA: TGTGCCAGCAGTCTCGGTGACGGGAGGGCCGGAGATACGCAGTATTTT
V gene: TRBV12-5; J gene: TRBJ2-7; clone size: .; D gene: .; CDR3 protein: CASGFGQTYEQYF; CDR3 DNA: TGTGCTAGTGGTTTTGGGCAAACCTACGAGCAGTACTTC
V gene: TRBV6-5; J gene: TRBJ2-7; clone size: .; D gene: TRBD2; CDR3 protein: CASSRQLAGYEQYF; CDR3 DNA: TGTGCCAGCAGCCGCCAGCTAGCGGGTTACGAGCAGTACTTC
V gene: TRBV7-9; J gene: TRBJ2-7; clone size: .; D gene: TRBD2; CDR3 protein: CASSPRTSDYEQYF; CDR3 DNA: TGTGCCAGCAGCCCCAGGACTAGCGATTACGAGCAGTACTTC
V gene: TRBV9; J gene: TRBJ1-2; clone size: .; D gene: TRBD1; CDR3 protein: CASSVEIGGGYGYTF; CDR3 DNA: TGTGCCAGCAGCGTAGAGATAGGGGGCGGCTATGGCTACACCTTC
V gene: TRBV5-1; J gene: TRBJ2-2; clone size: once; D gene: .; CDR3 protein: CASTAGGNTGELFF; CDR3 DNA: TGCGCCAGCACTGCGGGCGGGAACACCGGGGAGCTGTTTTTT
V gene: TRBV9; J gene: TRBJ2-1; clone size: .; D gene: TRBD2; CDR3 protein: CASSPGLADTSNEQFF; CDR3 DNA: TGTGCCAGCAGCCCGGGGCTAGCGGATACCTCGAATGAGCAGTTCTTC
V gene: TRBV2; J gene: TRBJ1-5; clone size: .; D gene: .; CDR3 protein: CASGGNSLDQPQHF; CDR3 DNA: TGTGCCAGCGGGGGGAACAGCCTTGATCAGCCCCAGCATTTT
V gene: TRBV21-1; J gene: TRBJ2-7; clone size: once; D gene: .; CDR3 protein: CASSANDMDRYYEQYF; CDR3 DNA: TGTGCCAGCAGCGCAAACGACATGGACAGATACTACGAGCAGTACTTC
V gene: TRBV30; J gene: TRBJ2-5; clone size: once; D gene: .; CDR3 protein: CAWSVTRGRQETQYF; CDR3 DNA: TGTGCCTGGAGTGTCACCAGGGGTCGACAAGAGACCCAGTACTTC
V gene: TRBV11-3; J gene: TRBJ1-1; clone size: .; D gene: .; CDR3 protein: CASSYYGDTEAFF; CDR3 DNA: TGTGCCAGCAGCTATTACGGGGACACTGAAGCTTTCTTT
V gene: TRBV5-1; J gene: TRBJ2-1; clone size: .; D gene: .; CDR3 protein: CASSLLRASSYNEQFF; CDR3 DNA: TGCGCCAGCAGCTTGTTGAGGGCTAGCTCCTACAATGAGCAGTTCTTC
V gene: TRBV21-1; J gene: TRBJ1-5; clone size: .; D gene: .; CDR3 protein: CASSKQGWKLDQPQHF; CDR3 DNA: TGTGCCAGCAGCAAACAGGGATGGAAATTAGATCAGCCCCAGCATTTT
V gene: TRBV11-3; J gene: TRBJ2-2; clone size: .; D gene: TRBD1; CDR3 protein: CASSLGDRAWDTGELFF; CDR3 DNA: TGTGCCAGCAGCTTAGGCGACAGGGCATGGGACACCGGGGAGCTGTTTTTT
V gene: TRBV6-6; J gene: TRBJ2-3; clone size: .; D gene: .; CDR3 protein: CASRMGRDTDTQYF; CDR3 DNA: TGTGCCAGCAGGATGGGCAGGGACACAGATACGCAGTATTTT
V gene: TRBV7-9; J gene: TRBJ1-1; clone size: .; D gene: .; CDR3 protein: CASSLGGGRTEAFF; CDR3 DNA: TGTGCCAGCAGCTTAGGGGGGGGGCGCACTGAAGCTTTCTTT
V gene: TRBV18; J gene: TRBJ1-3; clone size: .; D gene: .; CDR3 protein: CASSPTGTGNTIYF; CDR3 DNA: TGTGCCAGCTCACCTACCGGGACAGGAAACACCATATATTTT
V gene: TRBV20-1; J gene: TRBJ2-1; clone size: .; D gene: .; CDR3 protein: CSARGQFEQFF; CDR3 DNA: TGCAGTGCTAGAGGACAATTCGAGCAGTTCTTC
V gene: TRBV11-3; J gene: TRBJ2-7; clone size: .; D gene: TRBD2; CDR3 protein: CASSKSGRGDEQYF; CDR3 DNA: TGTGCCAGCAGCAAAAGCGGGAGAGGCGACGAGCAGTACTTC
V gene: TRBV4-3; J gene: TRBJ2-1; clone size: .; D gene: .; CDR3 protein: CASSQGPGNEQFF; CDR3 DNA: TGCGCCAGCAGCCAAGGGCCGGGCAATGAGCAGTTCTTC
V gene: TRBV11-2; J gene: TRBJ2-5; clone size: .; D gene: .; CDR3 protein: CASSPLGGGETQYF; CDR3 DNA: TGTGCCAGCAGCCCACTAGGGGGGGGAGAGACCCAGTACTTC
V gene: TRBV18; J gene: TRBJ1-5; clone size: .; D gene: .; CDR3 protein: CASSPSDNQPQHF; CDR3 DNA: TGTGCCAGCTCACCCAGCGACAATCAGCCCCAGCATTTT
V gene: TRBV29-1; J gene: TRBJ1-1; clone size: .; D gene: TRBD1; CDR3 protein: CSVDPGQGLGTEAFF; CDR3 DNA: TGCAGCGTTGATCCGGGACAGGGTCTGGGCACTGAAGCTTTCTTT
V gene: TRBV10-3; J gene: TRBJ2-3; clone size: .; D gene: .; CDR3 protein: CAISESERLYGDTQYF; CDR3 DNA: TGTGCCATCAGTGAGTCCGAGCGGTTGTACGGGGATACGCAGTATTTT
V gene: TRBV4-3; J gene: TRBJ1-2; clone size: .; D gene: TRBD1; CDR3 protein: CASSQDGTGGNGYTF; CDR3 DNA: TGCGCCAGCAGCCAAGATGGGACAGGGGGGAATGGCTACACCTTC
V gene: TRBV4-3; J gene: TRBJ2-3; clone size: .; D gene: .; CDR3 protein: CASSQDRNGWNTQYF; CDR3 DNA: TGCGCCAGCAGCCAAGATAGAAACGGGTGGAATACGCAGTATTTT
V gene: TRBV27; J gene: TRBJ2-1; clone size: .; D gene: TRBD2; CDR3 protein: CASSLSREPSGRARAYNEQFF; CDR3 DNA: TGTGCCAGCAGTTTATCGAGGGAGCCTAGCGGGAGGGCCAGGGCCTACAATGAGCAGTTCTTC
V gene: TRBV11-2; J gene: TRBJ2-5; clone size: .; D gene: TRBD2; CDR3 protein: CASSSSLRTSGGQETQYF; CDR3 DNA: TGTGCCAGCAGCTCGTCCCTGCGGACTAGCGGGGGGCAAGAGACCCAGTACTTC
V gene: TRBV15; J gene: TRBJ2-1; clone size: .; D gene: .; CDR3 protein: CATSEELALNEQFF; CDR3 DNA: TGTGCCACCAGCGAGGAGCTTGCGCTGAATGAGCAGTTCTTC
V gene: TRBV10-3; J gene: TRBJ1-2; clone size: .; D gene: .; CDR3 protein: CAISEAPPQGSYGYTF; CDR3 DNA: TGTGCCATCAGTGAGGCCCCTCCCCAGGGTAGCTATGGCTACACCTTC
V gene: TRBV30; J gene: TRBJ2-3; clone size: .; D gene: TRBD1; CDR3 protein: CAWREKGQGDTQYF; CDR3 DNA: TGTGCCTGGCGGGAGAAGGGACAGGGAGATACGCAGTATTTT
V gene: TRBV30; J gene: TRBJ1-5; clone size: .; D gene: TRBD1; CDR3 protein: CAGGTGEPQHF; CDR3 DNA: TGTGCCGGGGGAACAGGGGAGCCCCAGCATTTT
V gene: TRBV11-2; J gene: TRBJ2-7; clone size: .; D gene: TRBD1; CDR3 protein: CATSTGGFYEQYF; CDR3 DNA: TGTGCCACTTCCACAGGGGGCTTCTACGAGCAGTACTTC
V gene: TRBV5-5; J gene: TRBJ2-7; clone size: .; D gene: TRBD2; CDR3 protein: CASSLMRESYEQYF; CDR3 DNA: TGTGCCAGCAGCTTGATGCGGGAGTCGTACGAGCAGTACTTC
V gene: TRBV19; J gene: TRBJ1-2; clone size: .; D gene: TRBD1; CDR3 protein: CASSPRGGGHYGYTF; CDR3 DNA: TGTGCCAGTAGTCCCCGAGGAGGGGGCCACTATGGCTACACCTTC
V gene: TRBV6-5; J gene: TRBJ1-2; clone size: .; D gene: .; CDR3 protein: CASSYSGKSRDGYTF; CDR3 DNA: TGTGCCAGCAGTTACTCCGGGAAGAGCCGGGATGGCTACACCTTC
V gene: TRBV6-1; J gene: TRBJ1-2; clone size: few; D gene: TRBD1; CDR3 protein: CASSDGTGTTYGYTF; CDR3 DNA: TGTGCCAGCAGTGATGGGACAGGGACCACCTATGGCTACACCTTC
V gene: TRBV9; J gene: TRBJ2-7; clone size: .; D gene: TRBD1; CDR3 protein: CASSVEYRGGEQYF; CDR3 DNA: TGTGCCAGCAGCGTAGAATACAGGGGCGGCGAGCAGTACTTC
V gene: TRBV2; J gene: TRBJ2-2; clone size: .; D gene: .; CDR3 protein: CASSEEQLANTGELFF; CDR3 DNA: TGTGCCAGCAGTGAGGAGCAATTAGCGAACACCGGGGAGCTGTTTTTT
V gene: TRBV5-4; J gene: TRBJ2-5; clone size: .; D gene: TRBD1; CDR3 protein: CASSSSGTGLSVETQYF; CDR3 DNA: TGTGCCAGCAGCTCATCCGGGACAGGGCTATCTGTAGAGACCCAGTACTTC
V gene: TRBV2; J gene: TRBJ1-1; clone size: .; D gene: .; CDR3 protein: CASYAGGTEAFF; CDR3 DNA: TGTGCCAGTTACGCGGGGGGCACTGAAGCTTTCTTT
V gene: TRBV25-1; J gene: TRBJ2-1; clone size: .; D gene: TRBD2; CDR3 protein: CASSEHERRTSVYNEQFF; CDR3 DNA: TGTGCCAGCAGTGAGCATGAGCGAAGGACTAGCGTTTACAATGAGCAGTTCTTC
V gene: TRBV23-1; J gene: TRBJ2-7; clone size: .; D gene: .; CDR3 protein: CASGKGKTRTYEQYF; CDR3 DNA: TGCGCCAGCGGTAAAGGTAAAACTAGAACCTACGAGCAGTACTTC
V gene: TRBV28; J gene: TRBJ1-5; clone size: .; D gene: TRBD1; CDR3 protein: CASSLQRQGARNNQPQHF; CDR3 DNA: TGTGCCAGCAGTCTACAACGACAGGGGGCCCGTAACAATCAGCCCCAGCATTTT
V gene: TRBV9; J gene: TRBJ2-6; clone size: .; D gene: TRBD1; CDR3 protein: CASRGTGSGANVLTF; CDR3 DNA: TGTGCCAGCAGGGGGACAGGGTCTGGGGCCAACGTCCTGACTTTC
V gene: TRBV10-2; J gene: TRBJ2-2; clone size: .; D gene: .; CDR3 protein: CASTFTGELFF; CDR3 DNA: TGCGCCAGCACCTTCACCGGGGAGCTGTTTTTT
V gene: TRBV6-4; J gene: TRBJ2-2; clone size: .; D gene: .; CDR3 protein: CASSEQAVGELFF; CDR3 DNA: TGTGCCAGCAGTGAACAGGCGGTCGGGGAGCTGTTTTTT
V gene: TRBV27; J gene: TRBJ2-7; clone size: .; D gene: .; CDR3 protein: CASSFRQGEAYEQYF; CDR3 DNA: TGTGCCAGCAGTTTTCGGCAGGGTGAGGCGTACGAGCAGTACTTC
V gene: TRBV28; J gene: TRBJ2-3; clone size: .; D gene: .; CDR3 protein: CASSRDSALSFSTDTQYF; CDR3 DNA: TGTGCCAGCAGTCGGGACTCGGCTCTCTCCTTTAGCACAGATACGCAGTATTTT
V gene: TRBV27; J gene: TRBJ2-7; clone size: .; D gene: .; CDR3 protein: CASSLRPRGYEQYF; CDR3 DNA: TGTGCCAGCAGTTTACGGCCCCGAGGATACGAGCAGTACTTC
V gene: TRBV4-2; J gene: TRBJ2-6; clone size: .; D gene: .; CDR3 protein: CASSQTTGSAGANVLTF; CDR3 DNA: TGTGCCAGCAGCCAGACCACAGGGTCGGCGGGGGCCAACGTCCTGACTTTC
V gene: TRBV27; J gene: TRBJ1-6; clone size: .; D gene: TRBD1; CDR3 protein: CASSPLGQLRNSPLHF; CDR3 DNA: TGTGCCAGCAGTCCACTGGGACAGCTACGGAATTCACCCCTCCACTTT